This T cell receptor beta chain came from a study of tumor and adjacent non-tumor tissue in lung cancer. 15 amino acids form the CDR3, both terminal residues included. TCRbeta libraries were built with three rounds of nested PCR, modified from ARM-PCR. TCRdb used MiXCR to reprocess the multiplex PCR reads, holding one entry per CDR3 protein. Seen here are approximately 100,000 distinct CDR3 sequences, 50% to 70% observed once, and the top ten hold under 20%. Whole-study results and caveats: Compared with tumor, normal lung showed significantly lower TCR diversity. Normal lung showed higher cumulative top 100 clone frequency than tumor.

This sample's RNA came from whole unsorted tissue. More than 3 cm separated this lung sample from the edge of the tumor. For this clonotype: Its antigen remains unidentified. The CDR3 does not close with the conserved phenylalanine or tryptophan, likely indicating a read error. It is unclear where the CDR3 begins or ends on the DNA, so no DNA is shown, and the CDR3 is as TCRdb lists it.

This rearrangement joins TRBV12-3 or TRBV12-4 to TRBJ2-3; the DNA was not compared with TRBD2, the D call given in the table. The sequence came from a man in his sixties with non-small cell lung cancer. The material sequenced was distant non-tumor lung tissue. The CDR3 spells CAAAWGGEAQDTRYI.